The source of this TCR beta chain is a study of control samples from healthy donors and cancer patients. CDR3 length: 16 residues. CDR1 SGHKS and CDR2 YYEKEE come from the germline V gene (reference sequence). V lost 4 bases to trimming and J lost 0 bases; unmatched junction nucleotides: 9. The table came from immunoSEQ multiplex PCR; TCRdb's copy has only in-frame clones and leaves some out. The sample includes some 87,000 clones, 75% to 85% of them seen just once. This clone was observed once. This clonotype originated in a man in his 60s with head and neck cancer. Sequencing was performed on PBMCs. V and J are TRBV5-5 and TRBJ1-2, with 7 bases fitting TRBD1. The CDR3 DNA reads as TGTGCCAGCAGCCTAAGACAGGGATTGACTAACTATGGCTACACCTTC. Translation gives CASSLRQGLTNYGYTF.